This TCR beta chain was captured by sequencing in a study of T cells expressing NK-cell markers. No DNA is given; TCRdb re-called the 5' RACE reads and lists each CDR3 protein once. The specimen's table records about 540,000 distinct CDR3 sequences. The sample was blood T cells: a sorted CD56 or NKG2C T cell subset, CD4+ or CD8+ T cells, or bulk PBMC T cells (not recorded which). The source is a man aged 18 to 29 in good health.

The CDR3 here is CASSPGTNQPQHF. The chain joins TRBV12-3 or TRBV12-4 to TRBJ1-5. CDR3 size: 13 residues.